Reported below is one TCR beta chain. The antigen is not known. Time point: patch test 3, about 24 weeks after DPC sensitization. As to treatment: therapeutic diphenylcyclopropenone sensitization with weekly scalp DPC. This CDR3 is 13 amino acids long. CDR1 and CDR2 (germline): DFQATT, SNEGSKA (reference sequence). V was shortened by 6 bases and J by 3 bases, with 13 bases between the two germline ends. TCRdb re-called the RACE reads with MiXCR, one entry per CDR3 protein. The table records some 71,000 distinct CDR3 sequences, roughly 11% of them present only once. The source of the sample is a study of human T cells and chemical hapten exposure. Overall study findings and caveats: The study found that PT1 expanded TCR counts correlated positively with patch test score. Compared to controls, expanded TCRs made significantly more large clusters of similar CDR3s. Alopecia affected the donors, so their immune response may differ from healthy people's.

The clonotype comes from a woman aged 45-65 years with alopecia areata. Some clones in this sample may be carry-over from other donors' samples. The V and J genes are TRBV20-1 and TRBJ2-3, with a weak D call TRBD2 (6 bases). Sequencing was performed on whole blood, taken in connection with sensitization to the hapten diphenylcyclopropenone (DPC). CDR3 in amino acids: CSAVPGGTDTQYF. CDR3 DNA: TGCAGTGCCGTACCTGGGGGGACAGATACGCAGTATTTT.